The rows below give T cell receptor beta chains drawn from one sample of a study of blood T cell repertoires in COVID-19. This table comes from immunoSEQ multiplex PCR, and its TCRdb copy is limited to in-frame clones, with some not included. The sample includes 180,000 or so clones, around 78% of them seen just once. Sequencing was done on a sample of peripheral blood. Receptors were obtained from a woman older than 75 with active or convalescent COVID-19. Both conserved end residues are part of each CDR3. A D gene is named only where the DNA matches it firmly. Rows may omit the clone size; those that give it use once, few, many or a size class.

CASSPGQGVYRPQHF | TGTGCCAGCAGCCCCGGACAGGGAGTTTATCGGCCCCAGCATTTT | TRBJ1-5 | - | TRBV2 | TRBD1
CASSQVAGAAGQFF | TGCGCCAGCAGCCAAGTGGCGGGGGCCGCCGGGCAGTTCTTC | TRBJ2-1 | - | TRBV4-1 | -
CASSQVNYGYTF | TGCGCCAGCAGCCAAGTAAACTATGGCTACACCTTC | TRBJ1-2 | - | TRBV4-1 | -
CASSIGSGWETQYF | TGTGCCAGTAGTATCGGTAGCGGCTGGGAGACCCAGTACTTC | TRBJ2-5 | - | TRBV19 | -
CASSHGALSGNQPQHF | TGCGCCAGCAGCCATGGAGCCCTGAGCGGCAATCAGCCCCAGCATTTT | TRBJ1-5 | - | TRBV4-1 | -
CASLLGRNTEAFF | TGTGCCAGCTTGTTGGGCAGGAACACTGAAGCTTTCTTT | TRBJ1-1 | few | TRBV2 | -
CASSFSGTSRSEAFF | TGTGCCAGCAGTTTTTCAGGTACGAGCAGAAGTGAAGCTTTCTTT | TRBJ1-1 | - | TRBV6-2/TRBV6-3 | -
CASSLQGNTEAFF | TGTGCCAGCAGCCTACAGGGGAACACTGAAGCTTTCTTT | TRBJ1-1 | - | TRBV28 | -
CASSLYPGDGYEQYF | TGTGCCAGCAGCTTATACCCAGGGGATGGCTACGAGCAGTACTTC | TRBJ2-7 | - | TRBV11-2 | -
CASSLRQASANYGYTF | TGTGCCAGCAGCTTACGCCAGGCGTCCGCTAACTATGGCTACACCTTC | TRBJ1-2 | - | TRBV11-2 | -
CASSVGTFYGYTF | TGTGCCAGCAGTGTCGGGACATTCTATGGCTACACCTTC | TRBJ1-2 | - | TRBV28 | -
CASSQGTSGLPYYEQYF | TGCGCCAGCAGCCAAGGGACTAGCGGGCTCCCATACTACGAGCAGTACTTC | TRBJ2-7 | - | TRBV4-3 | TRBD2
CASSYERDRGPPYEQYF | TGTGCCAGCAGTTACGAACGAGACAGGGGCCCGCCCTACGAGCAGTACTTC | TRBJ2-7 | once | TRBV6-2/TRBV6-3 | TRBD1
CASSIVWASGGSGTGELFF | TGTGCCAGTAGTATTGTTTGGGCTAGCGGGGGATCGGGGACCGGGGAGCTGTTTTTT | TRBJ2-2 | few | TRBV19 | TRBD2
CASRGGGLNQPQHF | TGTGCCAGCAGAGGCGGGGGGCTCAATCAGCCCCAGCATTTT | TRBJ1-5 | once | TRBV6-5 | -
CASSLDRGASEKLFF | TGTGCCAGCAGCTTGGATCGGGGGGCGAGCGAAAAACTGTTTTTT | TRBJ1-4 | - | TRBV7-9 | -
CASSLDARQHTGELFF | TGTGCCAGCAGCTTAGACGCGCGGCAGCACACCGGGGAGCTGTTTTTT | TRBJ2-2 | - | TRBV7-2 | -
CASSRGQGSGNTIYF | TGTGCTAGCAGCCGGGGACAGGGTTCTGGAAACACCATATATTTT | TRBJ1-3 | - | TRBV7-7 | TRBD1
CASSETLTYGYTF | TGTGCCAGCAGCGAGACTTTAACCTATGGCTACACCTTC | TRBJ1-2 | - | TRBV7-9 | -
CASSIRTGRLGNTIYF | TGTGCCAGTAGTATTCGGACAGGGAGGCTTGGAAACACCATATATTTT | TRBJ1-3 | - | TRBV19 | TRBD1
CAISELGGSGNTIYF | TGTGCCATCAGTGAGTTGGGGGGTTCTGGAAACACCATATATTTT | TRBJ1-3 | - | TRBV10-3 | -
CASGQGGYNSPLHF | TGTGCCAGCGGACAGGGAGGTTATAATTCACCCCTCCACTTT | TRBJ1-6 | - | TRBV2 | TRBD1
CASRGQGLGWGSYNEQFF | TGCGCCAGCAGAGGACAGGGGCTTGGATGGGGCTCCTACAATGAGCAGTTCTTC | TRBJ2-1 | - | TRBV10-2 | TRBD1
CASSLVLRGGLDTQYF | TGTGCCAGCAGCTTGGTTTTGCGGGGGGGCCTAGATACGCAGTATTTT | TRBJ2-3 | once | TRBV5-5 | TRBD2
CASPPVRYGYTF | TGTGCCAGCCCCCCGGTGCGCTATGGCTACACCTTC | TRBJ1-2 | - | TRBV7-6 | -
CARSLGTQNRGDYEQYF | TGTGCCAGAAGCCTTGGTACCCAAAACAGGGGGGACTACGAGCAGTACTTC | TRBJ2-7 | - | TRBV5-3 | TRBD1
CASSESETDNTGELFF | TGCGCCAGCAGTGAGTCTGAGACAGACAACACCGGGGAGCTGTTTTTT | TRBJ2-2 | - | TRBV10-1 | -
CASSMAGYGYTF | TGTGCCAGTAGTATGGCGGGGTATGGCTACACCTTC | TRBJ1-2 | - | TRBV19 | -
CASSRGLAGPYEQYF | TGTGCCAGCAGCCGAGGACTAGCGGGCCCCTACGAGCAGTACTTC | TRBJ2-7 | - | TRBV7-8 | TRBD2
CASLKRGIYNEQFF | TGTGCCAGCCTTAAGCGGGGTATCTACAATGAGCAGTTCTTC | TRBJ2-1 | few | TRBV6-5 | TRBD2
CASSYSENTEAFF | TGCGCCAGCAGCTATTCAGAGAACACTGAAGCTTTCTTT | TRBJ1-1 | - | TRBV5-1 | -